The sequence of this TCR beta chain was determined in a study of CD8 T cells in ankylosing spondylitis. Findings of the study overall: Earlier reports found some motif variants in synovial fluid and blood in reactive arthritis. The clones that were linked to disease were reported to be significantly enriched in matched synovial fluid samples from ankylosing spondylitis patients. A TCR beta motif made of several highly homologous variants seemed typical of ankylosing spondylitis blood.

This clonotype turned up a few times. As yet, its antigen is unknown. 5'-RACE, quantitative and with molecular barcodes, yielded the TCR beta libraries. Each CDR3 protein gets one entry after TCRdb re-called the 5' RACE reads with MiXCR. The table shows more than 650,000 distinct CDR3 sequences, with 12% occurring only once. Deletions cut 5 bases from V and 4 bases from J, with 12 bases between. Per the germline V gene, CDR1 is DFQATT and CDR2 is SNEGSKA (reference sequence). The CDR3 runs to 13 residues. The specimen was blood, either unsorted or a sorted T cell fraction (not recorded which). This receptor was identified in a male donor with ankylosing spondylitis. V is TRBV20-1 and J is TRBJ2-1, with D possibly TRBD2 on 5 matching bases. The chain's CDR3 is CSAFGLIYNEQFF. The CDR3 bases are TGCAGTGCTTTTGGACTGATTTACAATGAGCAGTTCTTC.